The sequence of this TCR beta chain was determined in a study of PD-L1 blockade in urothelial cancer. Produced via immunoSEQ multiplex PCR; TCRdb's table is partial and in-frame only. The repertoire holds about 45,000 clones, with 82% as singletons. Indicated time point: peripheral blood 6 weeks after treatment start. The CDR3 length is 19 residues. CDR1 is MDHEN and CDR2 is SYDVKM in the germline V gene. Germline trimming cut 4 bases from V and 3 bases from J; bases unmatched to any gene: 14. The receptor was derived from a man aged 55 to 69 with urothelial cancer. The sample was PBMCs, taken around atezolizumab (anti-PD-L1) treatment. The chain uses TRBV28 and TRBJ2-7; 14 positions match TRBD2. CDR3 nucleotide sequence: TGTGCCAGCAGTTCAGACACCCGACTAGCGGGAGGGCCCGGCTACGAGCAGTACTTC. Protein: CASSSDTRLAGGPGYEQYF.